Presented here are 14 T cell receptor beta chains from one specimen sequenced in a study of cytotoxic CD8 clonotypes in ibrutinib-treated CLL. Profiled with immunoSEQ multiplex PCR; TCRdb holds only in-frame clones, not every one. The table shows 50,000 to 60,000 clones, with around four fifths occurring only once. Sequenced here: PBMCs, sampled after 24 months of ibrutinib treatment. The source is a human donor with chronic lymphocytic leukemia.

The genes are TRBV28 and TRBJ2-2; D is possibly TRBD1 (6 bases). The germline V and J ends were trimmed by 3 bases and 1 base, with 12 bases remaining between them. The length of the CDR3 is 16 residues. The germline CDR1 and CDR2 sequences are MDHEN and SYDVKM. CDR3 loop: CASSLRTGLNTGELFF. The CDR3 region has the DNA TGTGCCAGCAGTTTGAGAACAGGGCTGAACACCGGGGAGCTGTTTTTT.

This chain joins TRBV6-5 and TRBJ1-5, with 9 bases matching TRBD1. V shed 4 bases and J 6 bases; nucleotides not matched to a gene: 10. Germline V gene sequence: CDR1 MNHEY, CDR2 SVGAGI. The CDR3 is 16 residues long. CDR3 residues: CASSSNRDREAQPQHF. CDR3 sequence (DNA): TGTGCCAGCAGTTCGAACCGGGACAGGGAGGCTCAGCCCCAGCATTTT.

This chain links TRBV5-6 with TRBJ2-5; 7 bases agree with TRBD2. Germline assignment: CDR1 SGHDT and CDR2 YYEEEE. Trimming removed 1 base from V and 3 bases from J; junction bases left unmatched: 6. The CDR3 extends over 15 amino acids. CDR3 nucleotides: TGTGCCAGCAGCTTGCTGGGAGGGAGGGAAGAGACCCAGTACTTC. Its protein is CASSLLGGREETQYF. Based on the CDR3 plus reference TRBV5-6 and TRBJ2-5, the full variable domain is DAGVTQSPTHLIKTRGQQVTLRCSPKSGHDTVSWYQQALGQGPQFIFQYYEEEERQRGNFPDRFSGHQFPNYSSELNVNALLLGDSALYLCASSLLGGREETQYFGPGTRLLVL.

The rearrangement uses TRBV6-1 and TRBJ1-1; 7 bases align to TRBD1. CDR3 size: 15 residues. Germline V gene data show CDR1 as MNHNS and CDR2 as SASEGT. V lost 10 bases and J lost 4; bases outside the gene matches: 15. CDR3 DNA: TGTGCCACCGAACGTCAGGGGGACATGATCACTGAAGCTTTCTTT. Protein: CATERQGDMITEAFF.

The chain uses TRBV15 and TRBJ2-7, with 10 bases lining up with TRBD1. Germline V CDR1 and CDR2: LNHNV, YYDKDF (reference sequence). There are 14 residues in the CDR3. J gave up 7 bases and V 4 bases, and 7 bases lay outside the gene matches. CDR3 sequence: CATSTDRGLGEQYF. In DNA form, the CDR3 reads TGTGCCACCAGCACCGACAGGGGGCTTGGAGAGCAGTACTTC.

J is TRBJ2-1 and V is TRBV2, with 11 bases identical to TRBD1. V lost 6 bases to trimming and J lost 4 bases; unmatched junction nucleotides: 5. The CDR3 consists of 15 residues. CDR1 is SNHLY and CDR2 is FYNNEI in the germline V gene. CDR3 coding DNA: TGTGCCAGCAGGGTGGACAGGGGGCCTTACAATGAGCAGTTCTTC. Translation: CASRVDRGPYNEQFF.

The V call is TRBV4-2, the J call TRBJ1-1; unclear D gene. Trimming cost V 0 bases and J 0 bases, with 5 bases left between them. The germline V gene has CDR1 LGHNA and CDR2 YNFKEQ. The CDR3 covers 14 residues. The CDR3 DNA is TGTGCCAGCAGCCAAGAATGGTTGAACACTGAAGCTTTCTTT. Protein: CASSQEWLNTEAFF.

This chain joins TRBV7-9 and TRBJ1-2; TRBD1 aligns across 7 bases. The germline V gene has CDR1 SEHNR and CDR2 FQNEAQ (reference sequence). This CDR3 has 13 amino acids. The V segment lost 6 bases and the J segment 7 bases; nucleotides outside the gene matches: 8. The CDR3 region is CASSPGGHGGYTF. In nucleotides, the CDR3 is TGTGCCAGCAGTCCAGGGGGGCACGGTGGCTACACCTTC.

The gene calls are TRBV15 and TRBJ2-7, with 9 nucleotides matching TRBD1. V was clipped by 0 bases and J by 4 bases; unmatched bases: 7. Germline V gives CDR1 LNHNV, CDR2 YYDKDF (reference sequence). The CDR3 spans 16 residues. CDR3 loop: CATSREWGDREYEQYF. CDR3 bases: TGTGCCACCAGCAGAGAGTGGGGGGACAGGGAGTACGAGCAGTACTTC.

This clone was observed once. The J gene is TRBJ2-3, the V gene TRBV27; perhaps TRBD2 as D (6 bases). Between the trimmed V and J ends, which lost 2 bases and 0 bases, there was a span of 27 bases. Per the germline V gene, CDR1 is MNHEY and CDR2 is SMNVEV (reference sequence). The CDR3 extends over 21 amino acids. CDR3 protein: CASSLRQRASQDSGSTDTQYF. The CDR3, as DNA: TGTGCCAGCAGTTTAAGGCAGCGAGCTTCTCAGGATAGCGGAAGCACAGATACGCAGTATTTT.

This sequence joins TRBV29-1 and TRBJ2-3, with D possibly being TRBD1 (5 bases). Trimming shortened V by 7 bases and J by 4 bases, and 15 bases separated the two germline ends. Germline V lookup: CDR1 SQVTM, CDR2 ANQGSEA. The CDR3 covers 13 residues. The CDR3 region is CSGGLSRSDTQYF. CDR3 bases: TGCAGCGGGGGCCTTAGCCGTTCAGATACGCAGTATTTT.

The chain carries TRBV10-3 and TRBJ2-3; D is unclear. The CDR3 loop spans 14 amino acids. The germline V and J ends were trimmed by 0 bases and 4 bases, with 8 bases remaining between them. Looked up from germline, CDR1 is ENHRY and CDR2 is SYGVKD. The CDR3 bases are TGTGCCATCAGTGAGTCTGACTCTCCAGATACGCAGTATTTT. This translates into CAISESDSPDTQYF.

The rearrangement joins TRBV4-2 to TRBJ1-2; the D is unclear. The CDR3 extends over 18 amino acids. Germline CDR1 and CDR2: LGHNA and YNFKEQ. V lost 0 bases to trimming and J lost 6 bases, with 23 bases between them. The CDR3 DNA reads TGTGCCAGCAGCCAAGATCTAAGGCTTTTCGCCAGCCTGGATGGCTACACCTTC. This sequence encodes CASSQDLRLFASLDGYTF.

In nucleotides, the CDR3 is TGTGCCAGCAGAACGGGACAGGGGAATGAAAAACTGTTTTTT. Translated: CASRTGQGNEKLFF. The chain joins TRBV7-2 to TRBJ1-4, with 10 bases aligning to TRBD1. V shed 6 bases, J shed 5 bases, and the junction held 3 bases outside the gene matches. CDR3 length: 14 amino acids. Germline CDR1 SGHTA, CDR2 FQGNSA.